Listed below are T cell receptor beta chains from one sample, sequenced in a study of T cell changes during pregnancy in multiple sclerosis. Sequenced by immunoSEQ multiplex PCR; TCRdb stores in-frame clones only, minus some. The sample yields over 30,000 clones, roughly 90% seen once. The material sequenced was CD8+ T cells from peripheral blood mononuclear cells, taken in the third trimester of pregnancy. Source of these receptors: a female donor with multiple sclerosis, enrolled in a pregnancy study. Each CDR3 is given with its conserved first and last residue. Fields, in order: J gene, V gene, CDR3 protein.

>TRBJ2-7|TRBV10-3
CAISAGGAYEQYF
>TRBJ2-5|TRBV9
CASSAPGFETQYF
>TRBJ1-1|TRBV5-5
CASSLVLDRVNTEAFF
>TRBJ2-7|TRBV4-1
CASSPGQGIYEQYF
>TRBJ1-3|TRBV4-3
CASSQDRFSGATIYF
>TRBJ1-5|TRBV7-2
CASRLAAIPGGEQPQHF
>TRBJ2-3|TRBV6-5
CASSPLRGDTQYF
>TRBJ2-1|TRBV30
CAWSDRAGGEQFF
>TRBJ1-1|TRBV7-9
CASSARQGGLGTEAFF
>TRBJ1-6|TRBV4-3
CASSQMKGGQGGSPLHF
>TRBJ2-7|TRBV19
CASSMSGPSYEQYF
>TRBJ1-5|TRBV10-1
CASSETRRGGQPQHF
>TRBJ2-3|TRBV27
CASSFWRGLPSADTQYF
>TRBJ1-3|TRBV6-5
CASSLTGISGNTIYF
>TRBJ1-4|TRBV15
CASREKSNEKLFF
>TRBJ2-5|TRBV27
CASGPRQETQYF
>TRBJ2-5|TRBV9
CASSAPTDLYQETQYF
>TRBJ2-5|TRBV4-3
CASSPGLAGQETQYF
>TRBJ2-1|TRBV5-4
CASINAGDEQFF
>TRBJ1-4|TRBV7-9
CASSSKGQERLEKLFF
>TRBJ1-2|TRBV5-4
CASSLSTGVGYTF
>TRBJ1-1|TRBV5-6
CASSFYQGYTEAFF
>TRBJ2-2|TRBV27
CASRLAGGGTGELFF
>TRBJ1-1|TRBV6-5
CASARQETSEAFF
>TRBJ1-2|TRBV27
CASSSFQGPVNYGYTF
>TRBJ2-7|TRBV6-1
CASSEEEGASYEQYF
>TRBJ2-2|TRBV6-4
CASTGRNTGELFF
>TRBJ2-2|TRBV5-1
CASSLDSYTGELFF
>TRBJ2-7|TRBV9
CASSVTAGQGAYEQYF